This entry describes one TCR beta chain. The target antigen is unknown. One end of the junction fails to match germline, which may point to a read error. cDNA specific to TCR beta was made from about 0.45 ug of total RNA, with a constant-region primer employed for priming. Modified slightly, ARM-PCR produced TCR beta libraries over three nested multiplex PCR rounds. Use of TRBV1-TRBV30 forward primers with a C-beta reverse primer characterized the first two PCR rounds, which lasted approximately 11 cycles each. MiXCR, run by TCRdb on the multiplex PCR reads, gives a single entry per CDR3 protein. The table has 300,000 to 350,000 distinct CDR3 sequences, 65% seen once. The CDR3 has 13 amino acids. Germline values: CDR1 SGHAT, CDR2 FQNNGV. This specimen comes from a study of tumor-infiltrating lymphocytes in primary liver carcinoma. Study-level findings and limits: Compared with blood, tumor repertoires held significantly more in their top 250 clones.

Germline DNA was extracted too, while blood RNA derived from unsorted whole blood. Specimen: peripheral blood. The V call is TRBV11-2, the J call TRBJ2-3; D possibly corresponds to TRBD1 (5 bases). The clonotype originates from a man between 35 and 55 years old with primary liver carcinoma and hepatitis B virus infection. The CDR3 loop reads CASSLGMQGTHYF. The CDR3, as DNA: TGTGCCAGTAGCTTAGGGATGCAGGGTACGCACTATTTT.